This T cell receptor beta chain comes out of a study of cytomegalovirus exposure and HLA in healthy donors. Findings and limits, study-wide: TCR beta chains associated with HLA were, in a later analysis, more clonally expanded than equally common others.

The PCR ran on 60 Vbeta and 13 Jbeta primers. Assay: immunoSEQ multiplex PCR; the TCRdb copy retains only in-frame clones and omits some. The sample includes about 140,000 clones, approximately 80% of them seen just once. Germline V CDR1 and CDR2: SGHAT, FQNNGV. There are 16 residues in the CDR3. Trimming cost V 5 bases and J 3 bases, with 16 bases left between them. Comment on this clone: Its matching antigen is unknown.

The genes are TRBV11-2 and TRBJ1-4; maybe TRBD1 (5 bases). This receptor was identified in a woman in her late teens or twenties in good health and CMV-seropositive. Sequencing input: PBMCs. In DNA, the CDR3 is TGTGCCAGCAGCCACGCCGGGGGAGGAGCTAATGAAAAACTGTTTTTT. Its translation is CASSHAGGGANEKLFF.